Below, one T cell receptor (beta chain) is given with its context. Described time point: after neoadjuvant nivolumab, at surgical resection. TCRdb's table, derived via immunoSEQ multiplex PCR, lists solely in-frame clones and lacks some. Of over 65,000 clones listed, 86% were seen once; the top ten hold 2.5% to 3%. The data were taken from a study of neoadjuvant anti-PD-1 for oral cavity cancer. Trimming removed 0 bases from V and 2 bases from J; junction bases left unmatched: 3. Per germline, CDR1 GTSNPN and CDR2 SVGIG (reference sequence). This CDR3 is built from 15 residues. The receptor's source is a person aged 35 to 85 with oral cavity squamous cell carcinoma. The material sequenced was PBMCs, taken after nivolumab (anti-PD-1) treatment. The chain recombines TRBV30 with TRBJ2-1, with 8 positions matching TRBD1. CDR3 DNA: TGTGCCTGGAGTGTCCGGGACAGGACCTACAATGAGCAGTTCTTC. This codes for CAWSVRDRTYNEQFF.